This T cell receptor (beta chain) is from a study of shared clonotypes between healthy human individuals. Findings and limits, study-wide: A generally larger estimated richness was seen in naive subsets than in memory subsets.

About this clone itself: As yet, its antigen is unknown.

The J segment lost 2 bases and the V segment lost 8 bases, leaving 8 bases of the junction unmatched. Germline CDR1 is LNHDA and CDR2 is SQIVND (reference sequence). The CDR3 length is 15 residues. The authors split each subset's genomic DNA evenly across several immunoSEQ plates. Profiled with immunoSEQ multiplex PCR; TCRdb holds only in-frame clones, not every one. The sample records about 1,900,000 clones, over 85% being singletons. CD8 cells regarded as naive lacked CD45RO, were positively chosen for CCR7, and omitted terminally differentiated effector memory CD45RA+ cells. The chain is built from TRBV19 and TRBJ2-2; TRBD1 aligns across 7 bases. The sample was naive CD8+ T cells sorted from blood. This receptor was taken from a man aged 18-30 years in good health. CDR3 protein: CASARDSINTGELFF. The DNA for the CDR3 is TGTGCCAGTGCAAGGGACAGTATAAACACCGGGGAGCTGTTTTTT.